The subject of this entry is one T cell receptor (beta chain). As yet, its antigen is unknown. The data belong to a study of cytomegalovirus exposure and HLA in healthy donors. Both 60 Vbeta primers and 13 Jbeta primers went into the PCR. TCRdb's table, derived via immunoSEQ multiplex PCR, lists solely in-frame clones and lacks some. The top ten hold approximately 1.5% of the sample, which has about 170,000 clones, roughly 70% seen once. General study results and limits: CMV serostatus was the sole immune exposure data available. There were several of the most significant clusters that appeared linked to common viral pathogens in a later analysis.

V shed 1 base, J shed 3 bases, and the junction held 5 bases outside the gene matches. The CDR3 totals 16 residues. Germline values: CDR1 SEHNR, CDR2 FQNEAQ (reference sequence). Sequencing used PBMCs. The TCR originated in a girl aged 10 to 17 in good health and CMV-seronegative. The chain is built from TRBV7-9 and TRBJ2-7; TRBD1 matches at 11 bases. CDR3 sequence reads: CASSLVGGTGGYEQYF. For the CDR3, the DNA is TGTGCCAGCAGCTTAGTGGGGGGGACAGGGGGCTACGAGCAGTACTTC.